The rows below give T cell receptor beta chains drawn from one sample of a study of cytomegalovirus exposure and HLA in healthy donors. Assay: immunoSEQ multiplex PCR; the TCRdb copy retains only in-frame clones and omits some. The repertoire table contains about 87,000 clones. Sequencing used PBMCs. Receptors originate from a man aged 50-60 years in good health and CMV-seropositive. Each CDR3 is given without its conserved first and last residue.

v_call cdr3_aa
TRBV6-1 ASKEQLNTEAF
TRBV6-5 ATDLGTSGPYEQY
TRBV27 ASRLTGINQPQH
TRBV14 ASSQARLHYEQY
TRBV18 ASSPLEQGNTEAF
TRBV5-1 ASSLRGGTEAF
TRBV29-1 SVGDRTSYEQY
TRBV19 ASSISAQGAGDTQY
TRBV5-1 ASSPRGVDTGELF
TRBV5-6 ASTLARTGVGYT
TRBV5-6 ASILGASGKSGETQY
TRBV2 ASSPTGRYQPQH
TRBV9 ASSVAPGVAGELF
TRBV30 AGSRRTSGRTGELF
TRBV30 AWSFTGDQPQH
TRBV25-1 ASSDRNEQF
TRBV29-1 SVTGGAYGYT
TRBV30 AWSPDSQNTEAF
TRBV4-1 ASSHIISGRDRYNEQF
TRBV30 AWSHTGGLTEAF
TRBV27 ASRTGTGEEKLF
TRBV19 ASMGRGHYEQY
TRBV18 ASSPEYRQGPQY
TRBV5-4 ASRFRETDNYGYT
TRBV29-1 SVAGRWVTEAF
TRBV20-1 SVVLEKGYT
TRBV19 ASSTNGLGSNQPQH
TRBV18 ASSPPGREGVTQY
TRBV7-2 ASSRTSGTSGRAIGELF
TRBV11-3 ASSPHSSGANVLT
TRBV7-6 ASSLSPGGTTEAF
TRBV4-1 ASSYGRLAGGPGTGELF
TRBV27 ASSFGTGIEAF
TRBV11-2 ASSLEGDYGYT
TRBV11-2 ASSQIRENPYEQY
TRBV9 ASSPHRSLNTIY
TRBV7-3 ASSPIPQTGGNYGYT
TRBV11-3 ASRKGGPSGNEQF
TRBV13 ASSLQVGPREQY
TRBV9 ASSVGFYQETQY